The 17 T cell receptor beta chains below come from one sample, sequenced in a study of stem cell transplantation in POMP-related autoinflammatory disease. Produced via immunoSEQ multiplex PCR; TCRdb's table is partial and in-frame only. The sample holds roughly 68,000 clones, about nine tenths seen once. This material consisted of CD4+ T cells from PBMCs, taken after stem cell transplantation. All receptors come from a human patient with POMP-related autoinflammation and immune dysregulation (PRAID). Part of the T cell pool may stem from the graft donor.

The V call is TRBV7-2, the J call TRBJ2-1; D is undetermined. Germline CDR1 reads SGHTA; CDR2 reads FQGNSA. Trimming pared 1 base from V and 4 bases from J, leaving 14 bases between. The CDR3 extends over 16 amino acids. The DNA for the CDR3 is TGTGCCAGCAGCTTAGAGATCGGCGGTGGATACAATGAGCAGTTCTTC. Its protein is CASSLEIGGGYNEQFF. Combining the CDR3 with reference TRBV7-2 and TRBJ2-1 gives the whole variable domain GAGVSQSPSNKVTEKGKDVELRCDPISGHTALYWYRQSLGQGLEFLIYFQGNSAPDKSGLPSDRFSAERTGGSVSTLTIQRTQQEDSAVYLCASSLEIGGGYNEQFFGPGTRLTVL.

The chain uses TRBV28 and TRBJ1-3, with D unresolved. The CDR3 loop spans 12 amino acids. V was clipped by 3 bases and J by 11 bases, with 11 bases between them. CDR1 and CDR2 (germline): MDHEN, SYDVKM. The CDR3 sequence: CASSFGSKPIYF. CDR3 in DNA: TGTGCCAGCAGTTTCGGCAGTAAACCCATATATTTT.

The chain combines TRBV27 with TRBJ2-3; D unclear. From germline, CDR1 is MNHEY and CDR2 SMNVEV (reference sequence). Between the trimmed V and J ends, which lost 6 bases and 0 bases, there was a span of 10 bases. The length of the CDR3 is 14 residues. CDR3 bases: TGTGCCAGCAGGTCAGGAATAAGCACAGATACGCAGTATTTT. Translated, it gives CASRSGISTDTQYF.

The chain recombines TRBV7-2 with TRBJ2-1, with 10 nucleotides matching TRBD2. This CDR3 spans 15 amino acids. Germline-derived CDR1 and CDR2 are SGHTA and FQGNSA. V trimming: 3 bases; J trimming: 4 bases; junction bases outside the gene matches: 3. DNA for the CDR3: TGTGCCAGCAGCTTCGGGACTAGCGCGTACAATGAGCAGTTCTTC. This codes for CASSFGTSAYNEQFF.

DNA of the CDR3: TGTGCCACATCCCCGAGACACGAGCAGTACTTC. It specifies CATSPRHEQYF. The chain employs TRBV6-6 and TRBJ2-7; D gene ambiguous. Germline V gene sequence: CDR1 MNHNY, CDR2 SVGAGI (reference sequence). V dropped 10 bases and J dropped 5 bases, with 12 bases sitting between them. This CDR3 has 11 amino acids.

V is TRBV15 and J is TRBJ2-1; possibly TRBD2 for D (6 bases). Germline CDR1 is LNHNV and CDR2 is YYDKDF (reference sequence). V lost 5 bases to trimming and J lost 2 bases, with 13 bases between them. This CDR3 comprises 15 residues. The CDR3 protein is CATSPDRGTYNEQFF. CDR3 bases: TGTGCCACCAGCCCTGACCGCGGGACCTACAATGAGCAGTTCTTC.

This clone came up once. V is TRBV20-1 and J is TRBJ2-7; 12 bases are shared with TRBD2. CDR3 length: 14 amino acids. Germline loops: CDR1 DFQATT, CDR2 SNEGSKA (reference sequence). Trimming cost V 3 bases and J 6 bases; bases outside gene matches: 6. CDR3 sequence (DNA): TGCAGTGCTAGTCGGCTAGCGGGAGGGCTCGAGCAGTACTTC. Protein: CSASRLAGGLEQYF.

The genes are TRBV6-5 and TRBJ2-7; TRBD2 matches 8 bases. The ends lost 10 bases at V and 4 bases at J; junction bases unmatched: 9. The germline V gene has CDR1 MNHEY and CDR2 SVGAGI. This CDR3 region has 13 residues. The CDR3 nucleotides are TGTGCCACCGAGCGGGAGTACGGTTACGAGCAGTACTTC. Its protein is CATEREYGYEQYF.

The CDR3 DNA reads as TGTGCCACCAGCAGAAATAGCAACATTCAGTACTTC. Amino acids: CATSRNSNIQYF. The chain couples TRBV15 to TRBJ2-4; no definite D call. The germline CDR1 and CDR2 sequences are LNHNV and YYDKDF (reference sequence). The CDR3 length is 12 residues. V shed 2 bases and J shed 7 bases, with 6 bases lying between them.

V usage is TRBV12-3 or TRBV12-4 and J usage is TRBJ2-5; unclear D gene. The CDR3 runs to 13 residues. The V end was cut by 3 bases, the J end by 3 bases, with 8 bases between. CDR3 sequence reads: CASSFRWEETQYF. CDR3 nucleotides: TGTGCCAGCAGTTTTCGGTGGGAAGAGACCCAGTACTTC.

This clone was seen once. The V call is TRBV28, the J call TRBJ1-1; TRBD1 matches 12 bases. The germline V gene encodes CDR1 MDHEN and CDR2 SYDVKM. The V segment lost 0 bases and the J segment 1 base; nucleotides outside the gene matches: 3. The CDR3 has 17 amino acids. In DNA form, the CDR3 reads TGTGCCAGCAGTTTATGGGGGACAGGGGGCGCGAACACTGAAGCTTTCTTT. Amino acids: CASSLWGTGGANTEAFF.

CDR3 sequence (DNA): TGCAGTGCTAGCCGGGTAACGCAGTATTTT. Its translation is CSASRVTQYF. This chain uses TRBV20-1 with TRBJ2-3; the D is unclear. The CDR3 loop spans 10 amino acids. Germline V CDR1 and CDR2: DFQATT, SNEGSKA (reference sequence). V lost 3 bases to trimming and J lost 9 bases, with 7 bases between them.

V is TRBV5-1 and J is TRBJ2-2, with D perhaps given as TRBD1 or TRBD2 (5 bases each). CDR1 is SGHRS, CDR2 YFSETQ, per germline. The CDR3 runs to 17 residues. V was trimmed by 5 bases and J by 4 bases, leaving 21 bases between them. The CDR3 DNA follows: TGCGCCAGCAGTCTGTCCTGGGGTAGAGGGGTCACCGGGGAGCTGTTTTTT. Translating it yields CASSLSWGRGVTGELFF.

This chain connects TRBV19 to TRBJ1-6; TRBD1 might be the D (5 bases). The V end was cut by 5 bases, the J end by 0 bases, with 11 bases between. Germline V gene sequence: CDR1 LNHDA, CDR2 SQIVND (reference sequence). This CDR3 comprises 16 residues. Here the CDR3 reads CASSRGGSSYNSPLHF. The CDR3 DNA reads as TGTGCCAGTAGTCGGGGGGGTAGCTCCTATAATTCACCCCTCCACTTT.

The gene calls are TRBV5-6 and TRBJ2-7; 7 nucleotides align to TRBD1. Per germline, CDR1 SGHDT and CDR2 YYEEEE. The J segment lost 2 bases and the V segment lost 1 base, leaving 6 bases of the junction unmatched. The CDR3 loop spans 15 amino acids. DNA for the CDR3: TGTGCCAGCAGCTTGCTACAGGGGAAGGCCTACGAGCAGTACTTC. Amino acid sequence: CASSLLQGKAYEQYF.

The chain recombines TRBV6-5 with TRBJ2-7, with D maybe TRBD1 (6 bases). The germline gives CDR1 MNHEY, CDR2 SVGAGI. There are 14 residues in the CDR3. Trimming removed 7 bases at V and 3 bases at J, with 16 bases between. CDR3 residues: CASKINTGHYEQYV. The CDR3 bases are TGTGCCAGCAAAATTAATACAGGGCACTACGAGCAGTACGTC.

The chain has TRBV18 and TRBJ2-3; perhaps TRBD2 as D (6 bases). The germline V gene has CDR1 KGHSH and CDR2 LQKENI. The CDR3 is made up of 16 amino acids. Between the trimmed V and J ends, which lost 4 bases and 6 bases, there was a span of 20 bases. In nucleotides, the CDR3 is TGTGCCAGCTCACTTCTACGCGGGGAAAGGGGCGATACGCAGTATTTT. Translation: CASSLLRGERGDTQYF.